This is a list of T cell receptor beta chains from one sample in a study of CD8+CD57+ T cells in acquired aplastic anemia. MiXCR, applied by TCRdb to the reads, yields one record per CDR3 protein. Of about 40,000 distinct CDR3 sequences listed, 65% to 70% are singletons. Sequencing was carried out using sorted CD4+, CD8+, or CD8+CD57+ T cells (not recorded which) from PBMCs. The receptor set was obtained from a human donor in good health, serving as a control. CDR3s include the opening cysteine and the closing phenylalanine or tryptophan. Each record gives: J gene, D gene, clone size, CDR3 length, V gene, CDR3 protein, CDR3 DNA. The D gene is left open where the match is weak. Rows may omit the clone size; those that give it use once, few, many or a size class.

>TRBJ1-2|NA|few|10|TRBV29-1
CSVDARGYTF
TGCAGCGTCGACGCGCGGGGCTACACCTTC
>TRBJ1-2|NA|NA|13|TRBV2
CATGGSTNYGYTF
TGTGCCACTGGGGGGTCAACTAACTATGGCTACACCTTC
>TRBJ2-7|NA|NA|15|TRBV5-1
CASSTQGSDRYEQYF
TGCGCCAGCAGCACACAAGGGTCTGACCGCTACGAGCAGTACTTC
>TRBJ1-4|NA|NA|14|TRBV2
CASRKTGANEKLFF
TGTGCCAGCAGAAAGACAGGAGCTAATGAAAAACTGTTTTTT
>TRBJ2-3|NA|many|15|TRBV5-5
CASTRGDFSTDTQYF
TGTGCCAGCACCCGCGGGGATTTTAGCACAGATACGCAGTATTTT
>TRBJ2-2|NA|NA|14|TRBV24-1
CATGEGAGTGELFF
TGTGCCACCGGGGAGGGGGCCGGCACCGGGGAGCTGTTTTTT
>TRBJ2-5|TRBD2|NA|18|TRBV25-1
CASSEPRPGRAMQETQYF
TGTGCCAGCAGTGAGCCCCGTCCGGGGAGGGCAATGCAAGAGACCCAGTACTTC
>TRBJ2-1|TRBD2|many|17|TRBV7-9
CASSTPLAGATYNEQFF
TGTGCCAGCAGCACTCCCCTAGCGGGGGCTACTTACAATGAGCAGTTCTTC
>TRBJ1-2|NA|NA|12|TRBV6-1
CATTSWGGGYTF
TGTGCCACCACCAGTTGGGGAGGAGGCTACACCTTC
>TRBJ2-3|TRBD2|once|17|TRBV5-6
CASNALTSGGTTDTQYF
TGTGCCAGCAACGCCCTAACTAGCGGGGGGACCACAGATACGCAGTATTTT
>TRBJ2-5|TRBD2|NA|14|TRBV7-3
CASSRTSGEETQYF
TGTGCCAGCAGCCGAACTAGCGGAGAAGAGACCCAGTACTTC
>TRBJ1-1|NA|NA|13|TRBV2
CASSLSRGTEAFF
TGTGCCAGCAGTTTGTCAAGGGGCACTGAAGCTTTCTTT
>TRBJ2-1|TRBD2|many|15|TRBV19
CASSMGGETYNEQFF
TGTGCCAGTAGTATGGGGGGGGAAACCTACAATGAGCAGTTCTTC
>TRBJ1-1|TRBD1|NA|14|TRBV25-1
CASSEGQGTTEAFF
TGTGCCAGCAGTGAGGGACAGGGGACCACTGAAGCTTTCTTT
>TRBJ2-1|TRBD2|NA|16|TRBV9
CASSVVGGASAGEQFF
TGTGCCAGCAGCGTAGTGGGAGGGGCTAGCGCCGGGGAGCAGTTCTTC
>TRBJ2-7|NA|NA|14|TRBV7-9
CASSLFIGDYEQYF
TGTGCCAGCAGCTTATTCATCGGGGATTACGAGCAGTACTTC
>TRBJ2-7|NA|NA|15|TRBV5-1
CASSEIGQGFHEQYF
TGCGCCAGCAGTGAGATTGGGCAGGGGTTCCACGAGCAGTACTTC
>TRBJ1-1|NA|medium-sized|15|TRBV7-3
CASSLTPAMNTEAFF
TGTGCCAGCAGCTTAACACCAGCAATGAACACTGAAGCTTTCTTT
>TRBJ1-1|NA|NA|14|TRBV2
CASSEGTENTEAFF
TGTGCCAGCAGTGAAGGGACAGAGAACACTGAAGCTTTCTTT
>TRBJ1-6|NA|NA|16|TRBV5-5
CASSFFEGGPNSPLHF
TGTGCCAGCAGCTTTTTTGAGGGCGGTCCGAATTCACCCCTCCACTTT
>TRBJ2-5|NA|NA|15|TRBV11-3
CASSARDPSFGTQYF
TGTGCCAGCAGCGCCCGGGACCCGAGCTTCGGGACCCAGTACTTC
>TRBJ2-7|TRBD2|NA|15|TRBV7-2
CASSASLAGGYEQYF
TGTGCCAGCAGCGCAAGTCTAGCGGGGGGCTACGAGCAGTACTTC